This T cell receptor (beta chain) is from a study of blood T cell repertoires in COVID-19. Study details: Samples taken during acute and convalescent COVID-19 were collected in the United States, Italy and Spain. PBMCs, B-cell-depleted T cells, or T cells were the source of the cDNA or gDNA that made up the material.

Per the authors' pipeline: Estimation of nucleated cell counts was performed using reference gene primer amplification. Generated by immunoSEQ multiplex PCR, the TCRdb table keeps only in-frame clones and is missing some. V and J calls and clone size are as listed in that table; D and trimming were resolved from the DNA. The table has 200,000 or so clones, roughly nine tenths seen once; the top ten hold under 2.5%. The CDR3 length is 13 residues. Germline CDR1 is WNHNN and CDR2 is SYGVQD (reference sequence). Trimming pared 6 bases from V and 5 bases from J, leaving 12 bases between. The chain is built from TRBV10-1 and TRBJ2-3, with D perhaps TRBD2 (6 bases). Specimen: peripheral blood. The origin of this receptor is a man between 65 and 85 years old with active or convalescent COVID-19. CDR3: CASSRERVDTQYF. For the CDR3, the DNA is TGCGCCAGCAGCCGAGAGCGGGTAGATACGCAGTATTTT.